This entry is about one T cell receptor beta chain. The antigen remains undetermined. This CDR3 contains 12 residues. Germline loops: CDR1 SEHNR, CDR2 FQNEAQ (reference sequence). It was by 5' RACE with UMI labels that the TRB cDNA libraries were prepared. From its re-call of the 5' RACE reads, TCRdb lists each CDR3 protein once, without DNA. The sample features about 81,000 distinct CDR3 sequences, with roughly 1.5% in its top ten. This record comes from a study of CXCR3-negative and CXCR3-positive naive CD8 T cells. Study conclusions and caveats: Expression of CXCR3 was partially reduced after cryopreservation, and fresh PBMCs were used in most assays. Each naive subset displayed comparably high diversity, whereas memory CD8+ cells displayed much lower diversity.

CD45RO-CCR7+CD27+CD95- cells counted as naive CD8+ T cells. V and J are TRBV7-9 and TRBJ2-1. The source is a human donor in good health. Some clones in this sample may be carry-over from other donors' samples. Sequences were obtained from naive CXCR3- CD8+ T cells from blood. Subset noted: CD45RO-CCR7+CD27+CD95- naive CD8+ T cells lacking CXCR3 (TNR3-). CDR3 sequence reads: CASSSLALEQFF.